This T cell receptor beta chain was identified in a study of T cell responses to AZD1222 COVID-19 vaccine. The CDR3 length is 13 residues. V lost 5 bases and J 5 bases, leaving 10 bases between the germline ends. CDR1 and CDR2 (germline): LNHDA, SQIVND (reference sequence). Study-level results: Spike-specific TCR breadth and depth were elevated following two AZD1222 doses. Seropositivity was recorded at baseline in only six AZD1222 recipients. Reportedly, nearly half the spike-specific TCRs target unmutated variant regions.

Generated by immunoSEQ multiplex PCR, the TCRdb table keeps only in-frame clones and is missing some. The sample contains tens of thousands of clones, about nine tenths of which appear only once. A word on this clone: Its matching antigen is unknown.

Sequencing used peripheral blood, obtained on day 0 of AZD1222 vaccination. The receptor's source is an adult in good health. The V and J genes are TRBV19 and TRBJ2-1, with D tentatively TRBD1 (6 bases). The CDR3 loop is CASSLTGNNEQFF. The CDR3 DNA sequence: TGTGCCAGTAGTCTCACAGGGAACAATGAGCAGTTCTTC.